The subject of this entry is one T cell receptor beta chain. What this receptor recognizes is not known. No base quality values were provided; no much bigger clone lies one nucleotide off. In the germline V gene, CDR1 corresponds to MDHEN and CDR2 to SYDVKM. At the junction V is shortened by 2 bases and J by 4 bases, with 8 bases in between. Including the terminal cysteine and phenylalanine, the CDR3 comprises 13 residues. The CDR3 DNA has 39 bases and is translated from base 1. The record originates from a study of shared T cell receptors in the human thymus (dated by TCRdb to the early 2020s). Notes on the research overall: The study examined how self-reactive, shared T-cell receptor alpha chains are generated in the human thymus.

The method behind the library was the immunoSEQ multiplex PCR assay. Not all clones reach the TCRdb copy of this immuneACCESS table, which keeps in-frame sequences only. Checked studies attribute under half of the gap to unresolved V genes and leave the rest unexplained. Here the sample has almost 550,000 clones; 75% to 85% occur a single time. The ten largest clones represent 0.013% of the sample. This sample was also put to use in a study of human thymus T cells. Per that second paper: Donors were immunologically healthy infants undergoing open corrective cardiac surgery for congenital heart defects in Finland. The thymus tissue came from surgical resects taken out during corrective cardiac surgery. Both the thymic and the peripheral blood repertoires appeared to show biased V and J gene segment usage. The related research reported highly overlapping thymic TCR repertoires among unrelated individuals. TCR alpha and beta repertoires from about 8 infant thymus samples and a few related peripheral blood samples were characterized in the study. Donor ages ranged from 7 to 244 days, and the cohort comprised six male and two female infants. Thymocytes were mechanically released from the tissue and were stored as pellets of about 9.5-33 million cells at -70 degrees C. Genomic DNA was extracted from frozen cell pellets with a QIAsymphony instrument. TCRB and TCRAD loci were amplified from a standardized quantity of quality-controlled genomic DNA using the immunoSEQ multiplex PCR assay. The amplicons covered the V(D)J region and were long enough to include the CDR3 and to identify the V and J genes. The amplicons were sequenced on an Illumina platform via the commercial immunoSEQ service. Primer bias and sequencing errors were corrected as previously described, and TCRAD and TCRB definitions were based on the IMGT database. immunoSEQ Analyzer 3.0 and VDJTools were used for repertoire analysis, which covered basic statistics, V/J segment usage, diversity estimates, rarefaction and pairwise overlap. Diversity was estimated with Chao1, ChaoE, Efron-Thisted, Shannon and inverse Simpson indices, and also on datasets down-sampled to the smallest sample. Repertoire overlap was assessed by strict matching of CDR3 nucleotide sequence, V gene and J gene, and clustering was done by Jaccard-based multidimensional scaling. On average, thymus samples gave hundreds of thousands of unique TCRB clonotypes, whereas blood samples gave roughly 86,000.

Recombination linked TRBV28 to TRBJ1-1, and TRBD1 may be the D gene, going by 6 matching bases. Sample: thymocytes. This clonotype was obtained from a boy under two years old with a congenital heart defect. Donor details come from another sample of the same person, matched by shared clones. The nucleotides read TGTGCCAGCAGTTTAGGGGGCCGCACTGAAGCTTTCTTT. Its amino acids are CASSLGGRTEAFF.